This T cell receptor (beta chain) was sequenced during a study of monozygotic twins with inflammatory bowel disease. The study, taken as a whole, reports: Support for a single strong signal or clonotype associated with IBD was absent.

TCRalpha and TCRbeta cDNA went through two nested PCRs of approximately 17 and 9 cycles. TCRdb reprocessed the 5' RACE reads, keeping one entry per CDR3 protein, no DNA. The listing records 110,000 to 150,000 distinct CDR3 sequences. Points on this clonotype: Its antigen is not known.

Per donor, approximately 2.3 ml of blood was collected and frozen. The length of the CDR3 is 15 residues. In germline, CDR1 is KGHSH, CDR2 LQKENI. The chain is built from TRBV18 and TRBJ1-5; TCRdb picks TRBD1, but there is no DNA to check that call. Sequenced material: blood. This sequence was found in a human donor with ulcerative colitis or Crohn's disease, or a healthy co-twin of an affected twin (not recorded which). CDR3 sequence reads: CASSPSGQGNQPQHF.